Listed below are T cell receptor beta chains from one sample, sequenced in a study of blood T cell repertoires in COVID-19. Assay used: immunoSEQ multiplex PCR; TCRdb lists only in-frame clones, some missing. In the table there are around 140,000 clones, around 87% of which are singletons. Sequenced: PBMCs or T cells enriched from blood (not recorded which). Receptor source: a woman between 35 and 50 years old who had been exposed to COVID-19. Each CDR3 is given with its conserved first and last residue. D genes are given only for firm matches. Some rows mark clone size as missing; the rest say once, few, many or name a class of expanded clone.

clone size,V gene,D gene,J gene,CDR3 protein,CDR3 DNA
.,TRBV10-3,TRBD1,TRBJ2-1,CAISEPGQGYNEQFF,TGTGCCATCAGTGAACCGGGACAGGGATACAATGAGCAGTTCTTC
.,TRBV14,.,TRBJ1-2,CASSQVTGSLAGYTF,TGTGCCAGCAGCCAAGTTACCGGGTCTCTGGCTGGCTACACCTTC
.,TRBV6-5,TRBD2,TRBJ2-3,CASSRTSGGDTQYF,TGTGCCAGCAGTAGGACTAGCGGAGGGGATACGCAGTATTTT
few,TRBV7-9,TRBD1,TRBJ1-1,CASSLTGGETEAFF,TGTGCCAGCAGCTTGACAGGGGGGGAAACTGAAGCTTTCTTT
few,TRBV6-5,TRBD1,TRBJ1-4,CASSYSPTGEKLFF,TGTGCCAGCAGTTACTCACCGACAGGGGAAAAACTGTTTTTT
.,TRBV4-3,TRBD2,TRBJ2-7,CASSQDEGLAGVYEQYF,TGCGCCAGCAGCCAAGATGAGGGACTAGCGGGAGTTTACGAGCAGTACTTC
.,TRBV7-9,.,TRBJ1-5,CASSLAFGGTGNQPQHF,TGTGCCAGCAGCTTAGCGTTTGGGGGGACCGGCAATCAGCCCCAGCATTTT
.,TRBV2,.,TRBJ2-3,CASRTSGTDTQYF,TGTGCCAGCAGGACTAGTGGCACAGATACGCAGTATTTT
.,TRBV3-1/TRBV3-2,.,TRBJ1-2,CASSQGVNGYTF,TGTGCCAGCAGCCAAGGCGTAAACGGCTACACCTTC
.,TRBV18,.,TRBJ1-5,CASSPAFGGSNQPQHF,TGTGCCAGCTCACCGGCGTTTGGGGGCAGCAATCAGCCCCAGCATTTT
.,TRBV7-8,TRBD1,TRBJ1-1,CASSPYRGVNTEAFF,TGTGCCAGCAGCCCTTACAGGGGCGTGAACACTGAAGCTTTCTTT
once,TRBV29-1,TRBD1,TRBJ2-7,CSVGQNRGREQYF,TGCAGCGTTGGACAGAACAGGGGAAGGGAGCAGTACTTC
once,TRBV29-1,.,TRBJ2-3,CSVEVPEGTDTQYF,TGCAGCGTTGAAGTCCCAGAGGGCACAGATACGCAGTATTTT
.,TRBV5-1,TRBD2,TRBJ2-3,CASSLMPSGVTDTQYF,TGCGCCAGCAGCTTGATGCCTAGCGGGGTCACAGATACGCAGTATTTT
.,TRBV5-1,.,TRBJ1-6,CASSLGQGGADNSPLHF,TGCGCCAGCAGCTTGGGCCAGGGAGGAGCGGATAATTCACCCCTCCACTTT
once,TRBV27,TRBD2,TRBJ2-1,CASRLAGAYNEQFF,TGTGCCAGCAGGCTAGCGGGGGCCTACAATGAGCAGTTCTTC
.,TRBV3-1/TRBV3-2,TRBD2,TRBJ2-3,CASSPGLADSTDTQYF,TGTGCCAGCAGCCCCGGACTAGCGGACAGCACAGATACGCAGTATTTT
.,TRBV4-3,.,TRBJ1-3,CASSQELVGTQGNTIYF,TGCGCCAGCAGCCAAGAATTAGTCGGGACTCAAGGAAACACCATATATTTT